These T cell receptor beta chains were read from a single sample in a study of T-cell reconstitution after alpha-beta-depleted transplantation in children. TCRdb recomputed calls from the PCR reads with MiXCR, one row per CDR3 protein. The sample holds under 450,000 distinct CDR3 sequences; less than 15% are singletons and the top ten take around 4.5%. This sample comprised PBMCs, obtained from the stem cell graft. The source of these receptors is a human donor who donated a stem cell graft to a child with Fanconi anemia. CDR3s include the opening cysteine and the closing phenylalanine or tryptophan. D genes are given only for firm matches. Some rows mark clone size as missing; the rest say once, few, many or name a class of expanded clone.

abundance: -
j_gene: TRBJ2-2
v_gene: TRBV4-2
d_gene: -
CDR3nt: TGTGCCAGCAGCCCCAGACTCACCGGGGAGCTGTTTTTT
CDR3aa: CASSPRLTGELFF

abundance: -
j_gene: TRBJ1-5
v_gene: TRBV27
d_gene: -
CDR3nt: TGTGCCACCAGATCGGACAGAAGCAATCAGCCCCAGCATTTT
CDR3aa: CATRSDRSNQPQHF

abundance: many
j_gene: TRBJ2-5
v_gene: TRBV5-1
d_gene: -
CDR3nt: TGCGCCAGCAGCCTAGGACGGAACCAAGAGACCCAGTACTTC
CDR3aa: CASSLGRNQETQYF

abundance: -
j_gene: TRBJ1-1
v_gene: TRBV12-3/TRBV12-4
d_gene: -
CDR3nt: TGTGCCAGCAGCCCGGCAGCTGAAGCTTTCTTT
CDR3aa: CASSPAAEAFF

abundance: many
j_gene: TRBJ2-1
v_gene: TRBV3-1
d_gene: -
CDR3nt: TGTGCCAGCAGCCAAGAAGGCCAGATTGGCAATGAGCAGTTCTTC
CDR3aa: CASSQEGQIGNEQFF

abundance: few
j_gene: TRBJ1-1
v_gene: TRBV12-3/TRBV12-4
d_gene: -
CDR3nt: TGTGCCAGCACTAGAGGGCAGATTTATCGGGGGACTGAAGCTTTCTTT
CDR3aa: CASTRGQIYRGTEAFF

abundance: -
j_gene: TRBJ2-1
v_gene: TRBV9
d_gene: -
CDR3nt: TGTGCCAGCAGCGTAGGACACAGCTCCTACAATGAGCAGTTCTTC
CDR3aa: CASSVGHSSYNEQFF

abundance: -
j_gene: TRBJ2-2
v_gene: TRBV4-3
d_gene: -
CDR3nt: TGCGCCAGCAGCCAAACTGCCGGGGCTCTCGACACCGGGGAGCTGTTTTTT
CDR3aa: CASSQTAGALDTGELFF

abundance: many
j_gene: TRBJ1-5
v_gene: TRBV28
d_gene: -
CDR3nt: TGTGCCAGCAGACTGAGTGGTTATCAGCCCCAGCATTTT
CDR3aa: CASRLSGYQPQHF

abundance: many
j_gene: TRBJ1-1
v_gene: TRBV12-3/TRBV12-4
d_gene: -
CDR3nt: TGTGCCAGCAGTCCCTTGGGCGGACACACTGAAGCTTTCTTT
CDR3aa: CASSPLGGHTEAFF

abundance: -
j_gene: TRBJ2-1
v_gene: TRBV5-1
d_gene: TRBD1
CDR3nt: TGCGCCAGCAGCTTGGCCGGGACAGGGAAAAACAATGAGCAGTTCTTC
CDR3aa: CASSLAGTGKNNEQFF

abundance: few
j_gene: TRBJ2-1
v_gene: TRBV6-1
d_gene: TRBD1
CDR3nt: TGTGCCAGCAAAGACAGGGGGCTCTCCTACAATGAGCAGTTCTTC
CDR3aa: CASKDRGLSYNEQFF

abundance: few
j_gene: TRBJ1-1
v_gene: TRBV20-1
d_gene: -
CDR3nt: TGCAGTGTTCCCCCAGCGGGGGGCCGCACTGAAGCTTTCTTT
CDR3aa: CSVPPAGGRTEAFF

abundance: many
j_gene: TRBJ2-2
v_gene: TRBV29-1
d_gene: -
CDR3nt: TGCAGCGTCACTGACGCCGGGGAGCTGTTTTTT
CDR3aa: CSVTDAGELFF

abundance: many
j_gene: TRBJ1-1
v_gene: TRBV4-2
d_gene: -
CDR3nt: TGTGCCAGCAGCTTCGAAATCTCCCTGATGAACACTGAAGCTTTCTTT
CDR3aa: CASSFEISLMNTEAFF

abundance: few
j_gene: TRBJ2-6
v_gene: TRBV10-3
d_gene: -
CDR3nt: TGTGCCATCAGTGCTGAGTCTGGGGCCAACGTCCTGACTTTC
CDR3aa: CAISAESGANVLTF

abundance: -
j_gene: TRBJ2-5
v_gene: TRBV29-1
d_gene: -
CDR3nt: TGCAGCGCCCAGAGGCAGGGAGCAGAGACCCAGTACTTC
CDR3aa: CSAQRQGAETQYF

abundance: -
j_gene: TRBJ1-1
v_gene: TRBV7-9
d_gene: TRBD1
CDR3nt: TGTGCCAGCAGCGCCCCGGACAGGGGGAACACTGAAGCTTTCTTT
CDR3aa: CASSAPDRGNTEAFF

abundance: -
j_gene: TRBJ2-3
v_gene: TRBV25-1
d_gene: TRBD1
CDR3nt: TGTGCCAGCAGCTACCATCCGGGGACAGGATGGGGAGATACGCAGTATTTT
CDR3aa: CASSYHPGTGWGDTQYF

abundance: few
j_gene: TRBJ2-5
v_gene: TRBV5-1
d_gene: -
CDR3nt: TGCGCCAGCAGCCGAGGACAAATAGAGACCCAGTACTTC
CDR3aa: CASSRGQIETQYF

abundance: -
j_gene: TRBJ2-5
v_gene: TRBV29-1
d_gene: -
CDR3nt: TGCAGCGTCGACCTAGGGGAAGGGGTTGGAGAGACCCAGTACTTC
CDR3aa: CSVDLGEGVGETQYF

abundance: -
j_gene: TRBJ2-1
v_gene: TRBV12-3/TRBV12-4
d_gene: TRBD2
CDR3nt: TGTGCCAGCAGTTTGGGTTGGGAGGGTGAGCAGTTCTTC
CDR3aa: CASSLGWEGEQFF

abundance: -
j_gene: TRBJ2-7
v_gene: TRBV27
d_gene: -
CDR3nt: TGTGCCAGCAGTCTGGGGGGTATTACATCCTACGAGCAGTACTTC
CDR3aa: CASSLGGITSYEQYF

abundance: -
j_gene: TRBJ1-2
v_gene: TRBV3-1
d_gene: -
CDR3nt: TGTGCCAGCAGCCAAGTTGCCTATGGCTACACCTTC
CDR3aa: CASSQVAYGYTF

abundance: -
j_gene: TRBJ2-1
v_gene: TRBV7-9
d_gene: -
CDR3nt: TGTGCCAGCAGCTTTAAACAGATCAACTCCTACAATGAGCAGTTCTTC
CDR3aa: CASSFKQINSYNEQFF

abundance: many
j_gene: TRBJ2-2
v_gene: TRBV5-6
d_gene: TRBD1
CDR3nt: TGTGCCAGCAGCTTACGCCGGGACAGAACCGGGGAGCTGTTTTTT
CDR3aa: CASSLRRDRTGELFF

abundance: many
j_gene: TRBJ1-5
v_gene: TRBV15
d_gene: -
CDR3nt: TGTGCCACCAGCAGTTTTACAGGGACGATCAATCAGCCCCAGCATTTT
CDR3aa: CATSSFTGTINQPQHF

abundance: few
j_gene: TRBJ1-4
v_gene: TRBV12-3/TRBV12-4
d_gene: TRBD1
CDR3nt: TGTGCCAGCAGTTCAGGGGGCTCTGAAAAACTGTTTTTT
CDR3aa: CASSSGGSEKLFF

abundance: -
j_gene: TRBJ1-2
v_gene: TRBV11-2
d_gene: -
CDR3nt: TGTGCCAGCAGCTTATCGGGGCGGGCGAACTATGGCTACACCTTC
CDR3aa: CASSLSGRANYGYTF

abundance: few
j_gene: TRBJ2-5
v_gene: TRBV2
d_gene: TRBD1
CDR3nt: TGTGCCAGCAGTGAGGGGGACAGGGGATCTACCCAGTACTTC
CDR3aa: CASSEGDRGSTQYF

abundance: many
j_gene: TRBJ2-3
v_gene: TRBV10-3
d_gene: TRBD2
CDR3nt: TGTGCCATCAGTGGTCCTAGCGGGGTCACAGATACGCAGTATTTT
CDR3aa: CAISGPSGVTDTQYF

abundance: few
j_gene: TRBJ2-7
v_gene: TRBV9
d_gene: TRBD2
CDR3nt: TGTGCCAGCAGCCCCCGCGGGGCGGGGGGACTGCACGAGCAGTACTTC
CDR3aa: CASSPRGAGGLHEQYF

abundance: -
j_gene: TRBJ1-1
v_gene: TRBV12-3/TRBV12-4
d_gene: -
CDR3nt: TGTGCCAGCAGTGAGAGGGAGAGATCGGAAGCTTTCTTT
CDR3aa: CASSERERSEAFF

abundance: many
j_gene: TRBJ2-1
v_gene: TRBV11-2
d_gene: TRBD2
CDR3nt: TGTGCCAGCAGCCAACTAGCGGGGGGGCTCGCTGAGCAGTTCTTC
CDR3aa: CASSQLAGGLAEQFF